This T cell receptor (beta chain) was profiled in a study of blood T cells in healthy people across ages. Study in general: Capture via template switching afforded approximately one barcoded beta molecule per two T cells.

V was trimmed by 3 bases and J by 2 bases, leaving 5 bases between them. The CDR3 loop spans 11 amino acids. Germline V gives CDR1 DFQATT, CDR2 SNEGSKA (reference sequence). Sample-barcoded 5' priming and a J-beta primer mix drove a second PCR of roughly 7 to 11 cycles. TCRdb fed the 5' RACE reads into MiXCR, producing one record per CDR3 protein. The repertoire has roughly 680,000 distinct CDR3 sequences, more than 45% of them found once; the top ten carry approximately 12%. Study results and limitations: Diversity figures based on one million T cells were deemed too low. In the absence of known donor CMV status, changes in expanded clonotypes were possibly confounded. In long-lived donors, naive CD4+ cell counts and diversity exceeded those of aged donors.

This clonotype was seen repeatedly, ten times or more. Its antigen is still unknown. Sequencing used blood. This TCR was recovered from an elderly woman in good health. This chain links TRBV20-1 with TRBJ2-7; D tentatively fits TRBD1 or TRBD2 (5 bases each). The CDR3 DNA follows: TGCAGTGCTAGGGGGGCCTACGAGCAGTACTTC. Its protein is CSARGAYEQYF.